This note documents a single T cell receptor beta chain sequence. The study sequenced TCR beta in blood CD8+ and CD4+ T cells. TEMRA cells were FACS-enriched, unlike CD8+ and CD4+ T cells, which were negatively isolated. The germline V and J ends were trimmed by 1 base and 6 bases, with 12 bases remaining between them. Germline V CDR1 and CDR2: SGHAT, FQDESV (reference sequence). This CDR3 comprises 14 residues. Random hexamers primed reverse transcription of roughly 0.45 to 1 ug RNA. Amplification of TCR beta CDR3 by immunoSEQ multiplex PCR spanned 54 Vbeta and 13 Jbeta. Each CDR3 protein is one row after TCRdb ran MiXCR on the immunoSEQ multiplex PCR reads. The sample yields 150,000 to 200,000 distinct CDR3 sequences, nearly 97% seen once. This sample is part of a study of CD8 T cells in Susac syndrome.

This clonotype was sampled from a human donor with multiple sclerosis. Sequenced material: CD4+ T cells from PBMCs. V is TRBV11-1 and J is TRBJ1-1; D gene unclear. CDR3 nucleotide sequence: TGTGCCAGCAGCTTAGGAAGGGCCCCGGCTGAAGCTTTCTTT. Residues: CASSLGRAPAEAFF.